A selection of T cell receptor beta chains follows, all from one sample in a study of early T cells in non-severe SARS-CoV-2 infection. TCRdb recomputed calls from the 5' RACE reads with MiXCR, one row per CDR3 protein. Here the sample spans some 64,000 distinct CDR3 sequences, about 13% being singletons. Sequencing was carried out using whole blood. Source of these receptors: an adult who was a healthcare worker with PCR-confirmed SARS-CoV-2 infection or an uninfected control (not recorded which). Each CDR3 is given with its conserved first and last residue. D genes are given only for firm matches. Only part of the rows carry a size: once, few, many, or a class if the clone is expanded.

>TRBJ1-2|TRBV7-8|many|.
TGTGCCAGCAGCCTCCTCTTAGGACTTAGCTATGGCTACACCTTC
CASSLLLGLSYGYTF
>TRBJ2-7|TRBV29-1|.|TRBD2
TGCAGCGTTGCTACGGGACTAGCGCGGTACGAGCAGTACTTC
CSVATGLARYEQYF
>TRBJ2-1|TRBV2|many|TRBD2
TGTGCCAGCAAATCGACTAGCGGGAGAGGAAATGAGCAGTTCTTC
CASKSTSGRGNEQFF
>TRBJ2-5|TRBV21-1|few|.
TGTGCCAGCAGCAGCCAGGGGGAAGAGACCCAGTACTTC
CASSSQGEETQYF
>TRBJ1-1|TRBV7-2|many|.
TGTGCCAGCAGCTTGCGTCAGGGGACCACTGAAGCTTTCTTT
CASSLRQGTTEAFF
>TRBJ2-1|TRBV29-1|many|.
TGCAGCGTTGAAGAAGCGGGCAATGAGCAGTTCTTC
CSVEEAGNEQFF
>TRBJ1-6|TRBV2|.|.
TGTGCCAGCAGTCCCAGGGCTTCGACTTCTAATTCACCCCTCCACTTT
CASSPRASTSNSPLHF
>TRBJ2-6|TRBV7-8|few|TRBD1
TGTGCCAGCAGCTTAGGGACAGGCTCTACCTCTGGGGCCAACGTCCTGACTTTC
CASSLGTGSTSGANVLTF
>TRBJ2-7|TRBV28|.|.
TGTGCCAGCAGTTTTGAGACTTACAGCTACGAGCAGTACTTC
CASSFETYSYEQYF
>TRBJ2-7|TRBV20-1|few|.
TGCAGTGCTAGAAGGTTAGGTCTCTCCTACGAGCAGTACTTC
CSARRLGLSYEQYF
>TRBJ2-6|TRBV5-1|.|TRBD1
TGCGCCAGCAGCAAAGGGACAGCCTCTGGGGCCAACGTCCTGACTTTC
CASSKGTASGANVLTF
>TRBJ2-1|TRBV28|many|.
TGTGCCAGTTTCCCCGACAGTCGATCCTACAATGAGCAGTTCTTC
CASFPDSRSYNEQFF
>TRBJ2-1|TRBV20-1|.|.
TGCAGTGCTCCAAAAGTGGGGAGATCCTACAATGAGCAGTTCTTC
CSAPKVGRSYNEQFF
>TRBJ1-1|TRBV29-1|.|.
TGCAGCGTTGAATCCGACAGGCTCGTTTTCTTT
CSVESDRLVFF
>TRBJ1-1|TRBV18|.|.
TGTGCCAGCTCACTAGTGGGGGAAAACACTGAAGCTTTCTTT
CASSLVGENTEAFF
>TRBJ2-1|TRBV11-3|many|.
TGTGCCAGCAGCTCCCGGGGTAGACAGGATGAGCAGTTCTTC
CASSSRGRQDEQFF
>TRBJ2-7|TRBV7-9|many|TRBD1
TGTGCCAGCAGCCCCATACAGGGGGGCGAGCAGTACTTC
CASSPIQGGEQYF
>TRBJ1-3|TRBV7-9|.|.
TGTGCCAGCAGCTTAGCGCTAGCCCGCTCTGAAAACACCATATATTTT
CASSLALARSENTIYF
>TRBJ1-1|TRBV20-1|.|TRBD1
TGCAGTGTCGGGACAGGGCGGGGGATGAACACTGAAGCTTTCTTT
CSVGTGRGMNTEAFF
>TRBJ1-1|TRBV7-6|many|TRBD1
TGTGCCAGCAGCTTAGGGACAGGGAGGAGGATGAACACTGAAGCTTTCTTT
CASSLGTGRRMNTEAFF
>TRBJ2-2|TRBV5-6|many|TRBD2
TGTGCCAGCAGCCCCCCTGGGCGGGAGGTGATCACCGGGGAGCTGTTTTTT
CASSPPGREVITGELFF
>TRBJ2-3|TRBV18|many|.
TGTGCCAGCTCACCCCGACTAGGGAGCACAGATACGCAGTATTTT
CASSPRLGSTDTQYF
>TRBJ2-7|TRBV28|many|TRBD2
TGTGCCAGCAGTTTAACTAGCGGGAGGATCGGGTACGAGCAGTACTTC
CASSLTSGRIGYEQYF
>TRBJ2-6|TRBV7-8|many|TRBD2
TGTGCCAGCAGCTTAGCGGCTAGCGGGAGGGCTGGGGCCAACGTCCTGACTTTC
CASSLAASGRAGANVLTF
>TRBJ2-7|TRBV29-1|.|.
TGCAGCGTTGCACAGGGGAGGGAGCAGTACTTC
CSVAQGREQYF
>TRBJ2-6|TRBV7-3|.|TRBD1
TGTGCCAGCAGCTTAGACAGGGCAGGGGCCAACGTCCTGACTTTC
CASSLDRAGANVLTF
>TRBJ2-7|TRBV6-2/TRBV6-3|many|TRBD1
TGTGCCAGCAGTAACGCCGGGACAGCCAAGGCCTACGAGCAGTACTTC
CASSNAGTAKAYEQYF
>TRBJ2-7|TRBV6-5|many|.
TGTGCCAGCAGTTACGCCCGGGGTAGCTCCTACGAGCAGTACTTC
CASSYARGSSYEQYF
>TRBJ2-7|TRBV20-1|few|.
TGCAGTGCTAGAAGCTACGAGCAGTACTTC
CSARSYEQYF
>TRBJ2-1|TRBV5-1|few|.
TGCGCCAGCAGCTTGGCCCAATCGGGCGGTAGTGAGCAGTTCTTC
CASSLAQSGGSEQFF
>TRBJ2-3|TRBV29-1|many|.
TGCACCGCCTGGACGAAAGATACGCAGTATTTT
CTAWTKDTQYF
>TRBJ1-1|TRBV28|.|.
TGTGCCAGCAGTGGACAGCGTGGTACTCTCTTT
CASSGQRGTLF
>TRBJ1-1|TRBV14|.|.
TGTGCCAGCAGCCCCAGACAGCTGGGGAGCACTGAAGCTTTCTTT
CASSPRQLGSTEAFF
>TRBJ2-1|TRBV6-1|many|TRBD2
TGTGCCAGCAGTGATCCACTAGCGGGAGGGCCTGGTGAGCAGTTCTTC
CASSDPLAGGPGEQFF
>TRBJ2-5|TRBV29-1|many|TRBD1
TGCAGCTTTGCCGGGACAGGGGTAACAGAGACCCAGTACTTC
CSFAGTGVTETQYF
>TRBJ2-7|TRBV28|few|TRBD1
TGTGCCAGCAAACTGACAGGGAGTACCTACGAGCAGTACTTC
CASKLTGSTYEQYF
>TRBJ2-1|TRBV7-6|many|.
TGTGCCAGCAGCCCGGTTGGTTTCAGCAGCCGGACGGGCTACAATGAGCAGTTCTTC
CASSPVGFSSRTGYNEQFF
>TRBJ2-3|TRBV7-6|few|TRBD2
TGTGCCAGCAGCTTCTCTAGCGGGTTGGGAACAGATACGCAGTATTTT
CASSFSSGLGTDTQYF
>TRBJ2-5|TRBV29-1|.|.
TGCAGCACCGAGGCCCAGTACTTC
CSTEAQYF
>TRBJ1-4|TRBV6-5|.|TRBD1
TGTGCCAGCAGTTATACCGACAGGGGAGATGAAAAACTGTTTTTT
CASSYTDRGDEKLFF
>TRBJ2-1|TRBV5-1|.|.
TGCGCCAGCAGCCCCAAAGCACGTAGCTCCTACAATGAGCAGTTCTTC
CASSPKARSSYNEQFF
>TRBJ1-5|TRBV2|few|.
TGTGCCAGCAGGGACGGTACCCCCGGACAGCCCCAGCATTTT
CASRDGTPGQPQHF
>TRBJ2-4|TRBV27|many|.
TGTGCCAGCAGTTTAGGGGCGGCTAACCCCAAAAACATTCAGTACTTC
CASSLGAANPKNIQYF
>TRBJ1-6|TRBV7-9|many|.
TGTGCCAGCAGCTCTGGTTCTCCCCTCCACTTT
CASSSGSPLHF
>TRBJ1-2|TRBV27|few|TRBD1
TGTGCCAGCAGTCACAGGGGGTATGGCTACACCTTC
CASSHRGYGYTF
>TRBJ2-5|TRBV28|many|TRBD1
TGTGCCAGCAGTCGTTTCACCCCGGGACAGGGAAGGGAAGAGACCCAGTACTTC
CASSRFTPGQGREETQYF
>TRBJ2-1|TRBV9|many|.
TGTGCCAGCAGCGTAGGAACCGACTGGTACAATGAGCAGTTCTTC
CASSVGTDWYNEQFF
>TRBJ1-1|TRBV29-1|few|TRBD1
TGCAGCGTTGGATTCGTTGGTACAGGGGGAGTCATGAACACTGAAGCTTTCTTT
CSVGFVGTGGVMNTEAFF
>TRBJ2-3|TRBV19|many|.
TGTGCCAGTAGTACCCCCCGGGACTCGCCGTTCATTGATACGCAGTATTTT
CASSTPRDSPFIDTQYF
>TRBJ2-3|TRBV20-1|few|TRBD2
TGCAGTGCTAGAGATGTGACTAGCGGGAGTAAAAATACGCAGTATTTT
CSARDVTSGSKNTQYF
>TRBJ2-2|TRBV6-5|many|.
TGTGCCAGCAGTGGGAGCCTCTGGGACGGGGAGCTGTTTTTT
CASSGSLWDGELFF
>TRBJ1-6|TRBV7-2|many|.
TGTGCCAGCAGCTTCAGAAAGGTTACCTCACCCCTCCACTTT
CASSFRKVTSPLHF
>TRBJ2-1|TRBV10-2|few|TRBD2
TGCGCCAGCAGTGGACTAGCGGGGGCCAATGAGCAGTTCTTC
CASSGLAGANEQFF
>TRBJ2-1|TRBV6-4|few|.
TGTGCCAGCAGTGAGGTGTTCGGCGGGATGAACTACAATGAGCAGTTCTTC
CASSEVFGGMNYNEQFF
>TRBJ2-2|TRBV29-1|few|.
TGCAGCGTTGATATGGGGAACACCGGGGAGCTGTTTTTT
CSVDMGNTGELFF
>TRBJ1-5|TRBV7-9|many|TRBD1
TGTGCCAGCAGCCCCCTGGACAGGAATCAGCCCCAGCATTTT
CASSPLDRNQPQHF
>TRBJ2-7|TRBV5-1|.|TRBD1
TGCGCCAGCAGCAAACGGACAGGGGTGGCGGACGAGCAGTACTTC
CASSKRTGVADEQYF
>TRBJ1-5|TRBV6-2/TRBV6-3|.|.
TGTGCCAGCAGTTACTCCTTTGGGCCCCAGCATTTT
CASSYSFGPQHF